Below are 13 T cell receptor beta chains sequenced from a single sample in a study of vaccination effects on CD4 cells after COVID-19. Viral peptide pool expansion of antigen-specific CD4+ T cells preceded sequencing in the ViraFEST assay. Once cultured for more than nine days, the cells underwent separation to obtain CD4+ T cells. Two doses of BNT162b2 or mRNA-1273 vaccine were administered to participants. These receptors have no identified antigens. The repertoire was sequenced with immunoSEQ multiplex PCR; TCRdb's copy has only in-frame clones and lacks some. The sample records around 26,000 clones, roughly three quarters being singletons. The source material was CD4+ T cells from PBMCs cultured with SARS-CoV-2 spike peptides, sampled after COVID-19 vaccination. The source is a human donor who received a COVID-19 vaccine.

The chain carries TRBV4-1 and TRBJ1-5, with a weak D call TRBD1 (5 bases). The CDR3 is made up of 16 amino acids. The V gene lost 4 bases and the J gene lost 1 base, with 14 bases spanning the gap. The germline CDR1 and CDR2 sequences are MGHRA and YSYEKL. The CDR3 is CASSRPDIGSNQPQHF. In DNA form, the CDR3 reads TGCGCCAGCAGCCGACCGGACATCGGGAGCAATCAGCCCCAGCATTTT.

CDR3 sequence (DNA): TGTGCCAGCAGTTACGACACCAGGGTCGGTAGTTCGGCTTTCTTT. Translating gives CASSYDTRVGSSAFF. V and J are TRBV6-5 and TRBJ1-1; possibly TRBD1 for D (5 bases). V dropped 2 bases and J dropped 11 bases, with 21 bases sitting between them. This CDR3 comprises 15 residues. CDR1 MNHEY and CDR2 SVGAGI come from the germline V gene.

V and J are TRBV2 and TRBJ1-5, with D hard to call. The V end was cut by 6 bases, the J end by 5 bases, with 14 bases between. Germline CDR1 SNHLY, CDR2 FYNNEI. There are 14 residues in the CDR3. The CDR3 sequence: CASRKETIDQPQHF. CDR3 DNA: TGTGCCAGCAGGAAGGAGACGATTGATCAGCCCCAGCATTTT. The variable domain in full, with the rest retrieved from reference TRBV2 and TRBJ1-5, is EPEVTQTPSHQVTQMGQEVILRCVPISNHLYFYWYRQILGQKVEFLVSFYNNEISEKSEIFDDQFSVERPDGSNFTLKIRSTKLEDSAMYFCASRKETIDQPQHFGDGTRLSIL.

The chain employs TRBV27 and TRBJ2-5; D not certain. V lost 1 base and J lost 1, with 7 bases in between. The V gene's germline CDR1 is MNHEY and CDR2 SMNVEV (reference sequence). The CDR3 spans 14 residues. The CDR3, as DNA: TGTGCCAGCAGTTTATACAAAACCCAAGAGACCCAGTACTTC. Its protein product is CASSLYKTQETQYF.

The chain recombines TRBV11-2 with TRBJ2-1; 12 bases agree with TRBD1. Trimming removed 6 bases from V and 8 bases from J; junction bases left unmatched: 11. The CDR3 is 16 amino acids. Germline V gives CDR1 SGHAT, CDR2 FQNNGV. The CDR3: CASRGTGTGGWYEQFF. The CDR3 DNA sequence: TGTGCCAGCAGAGGAACCGGGACAGGGGGCTGGTATGAGCAGTTCTTC.

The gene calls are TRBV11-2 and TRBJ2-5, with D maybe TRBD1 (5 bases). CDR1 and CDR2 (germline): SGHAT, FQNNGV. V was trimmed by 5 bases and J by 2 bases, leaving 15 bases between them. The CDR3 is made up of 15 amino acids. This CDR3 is CASSLGADTQETQYF. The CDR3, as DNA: TGTGCCAGCAGCCTAGGGGCTGATACTCAAGAGACCCAGTACTTC.

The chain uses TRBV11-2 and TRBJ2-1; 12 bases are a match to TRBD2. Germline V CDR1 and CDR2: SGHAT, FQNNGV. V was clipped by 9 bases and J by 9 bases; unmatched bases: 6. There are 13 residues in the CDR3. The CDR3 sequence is CASASGGAFEQFF. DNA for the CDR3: TGTGCCAGTGCTAGCGGGGGGGCCTTTGAGCAGTTCTTC.

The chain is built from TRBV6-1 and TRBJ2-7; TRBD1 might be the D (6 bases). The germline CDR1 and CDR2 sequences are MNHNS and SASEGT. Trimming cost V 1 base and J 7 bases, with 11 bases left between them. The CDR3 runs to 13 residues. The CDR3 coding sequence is TGTGCCAGCAGTGAAGTTGGACAGTGGGAGCAGTACTTC. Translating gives CASSEVGQWEQYF.

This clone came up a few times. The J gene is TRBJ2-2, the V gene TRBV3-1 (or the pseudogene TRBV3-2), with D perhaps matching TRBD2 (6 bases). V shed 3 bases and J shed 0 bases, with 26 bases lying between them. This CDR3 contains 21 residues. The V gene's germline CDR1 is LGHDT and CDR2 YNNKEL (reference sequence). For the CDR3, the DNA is TGTGCCAGCAGCCACCTCAACTTGGGGTGGCAGACTAGATCGAACACCGGGGAGCTGTTTTTT. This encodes CASSHLNLGWQTRSNTGELFF.

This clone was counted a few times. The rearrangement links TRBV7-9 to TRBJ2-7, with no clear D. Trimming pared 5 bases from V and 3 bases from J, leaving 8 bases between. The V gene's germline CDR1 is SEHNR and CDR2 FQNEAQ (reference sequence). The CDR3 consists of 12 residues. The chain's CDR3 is CASSQNNYEQYF. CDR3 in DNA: TGTGCCAGCAGCCAAAACAACTACGAGCAGTACTTC.

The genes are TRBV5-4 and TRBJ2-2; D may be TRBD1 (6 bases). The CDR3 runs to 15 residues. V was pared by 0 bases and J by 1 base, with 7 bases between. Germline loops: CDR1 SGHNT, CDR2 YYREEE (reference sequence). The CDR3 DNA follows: TGTGCCAGCAGCTTGGGCAGGGGGAACACCGGGGAGCTGTTTTTT. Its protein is CASSLGRGNTGELFF.

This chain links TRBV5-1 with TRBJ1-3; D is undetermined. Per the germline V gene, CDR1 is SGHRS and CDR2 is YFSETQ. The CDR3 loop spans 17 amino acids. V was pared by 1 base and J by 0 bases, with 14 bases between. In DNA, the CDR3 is TGCGCCAGCAGCTTGTCCGGCAGGCCCGCCTCTGGAAACACCATATATTTT. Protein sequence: CASSLSGRPASGNTIYF.

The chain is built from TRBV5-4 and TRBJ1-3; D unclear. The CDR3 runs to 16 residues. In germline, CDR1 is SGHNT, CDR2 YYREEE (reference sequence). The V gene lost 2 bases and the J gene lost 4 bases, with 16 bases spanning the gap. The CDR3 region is CASSFKNRSGGNTIYF. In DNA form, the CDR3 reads TGTGCCAGCAGCTTCAAAAATCGGTCGGGAGGAAACACCATATATTTT. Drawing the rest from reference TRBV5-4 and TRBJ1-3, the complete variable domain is ETGVTQSPTHLIKTRGQQVTLRCSSQSGHNTVSWYQQALGQGPQFIFQYYREEENGRGNFPPRFSGLQFPNYSSELNVNALELDDSALYLCASSFKNRSGGNTIYFGEGSWLTVV.